This T cell receptor beta chain appears in the sequencing data of a study of memory CD4+ T cells and cytomegalovirus serostatus (dated by TCRdb to about 2019). Background for the entire study: The roughly 35 healthy Belgian adults in the cohort included 9 who were CMV seropositive and 24 who were CMV seronegative. CD4+ memory TCRbeta repertoires of a Belgian cohort with known cytomegalovirus serostatus were sequenced in order to replicate a published TCR-based CMV serostatus classifier.

A FACSAria II was used to sort memory CD4+ T cells, defined as single viable CD3+CD4+CD8-CD45RO+ cells. To determine CMV serostatus, a Roche Elecsys assay was used that detects serum IgG against CMV pp150, pp28, p38 and p52. After the samples were thawed, total CD4+ T cells were enriched through positive selection using CD4 magnetic microbeads. Samples originated from another study that specifically interrogated the CD4+ T cell memory repertoire. Peripheral blood mononuclear cells were isolated and cryopreserved following standard operating procedures; serum was stored at -80 °C. CD3-PerCP (BW264/56), CD4-APC (RPA-T4), CD45RO-PE (UCHT1) and CD8-Pacific Orange (3B5) antibodies were used for staining, and non-viable cells were excluded with Sytox blue. Per the germline V gene, LGHNA is the CDR1 and YNFKEQ is the CDR2. V is pared back by 4 bases and J by 11 bases, with 23 bases lying between the germline termini. There are 15 amino acids in the CDR3, from cysteine to phenylalanine inclusive. The CDR3 DNA has 45 bases and is translated from base 1.

This clone was seen a handful of times. No cognate antigen has been identified for it. The record has no base qualities; no much larger clone is one base away. General findings and caveats noted by the study authors: The original-framework classifier achieved a median bootstrapped AUC of approximately 0.94 with a 95% CI of 0.76-1.00 on the Belgian cohort. Only CD4+CD45RO+ memory cells were sequenced, in contrast to the original study, in which naive and memory CD4+ and CD8+ populations were covered. Of fewer than 200 previously reported CMV-associated TCRbeta sequences, 60 to 85 appeared in the CD4+ memory repertoires, each in one to five individuals. The results were read as suggesting that the CMV-associated TCR signature is, for the most part, present in the CD4+ memory repertoire. For predicting CMV serostatus, the median bootstrapped AUC was approximately 0.95 using the original framework and approximately 0.9 using a US-trained random forest.

Genomic DNA was extracted from sorted cells with the Quick-DNA Microprep Kit. Amplification of TCRbeta DNA was done with the immunoSEQ hsTCRbeta kit, following the protocol from the manufacturer. An Illumina MiSeq instrument was used to sequence the TCRbeta libraries. The authors' pipeline ran thus. After out-of-frame sequences were removed, under 2.5 million distinct TCRbeta sequences remained, averaging around 67,000 per individual. Each individual was scored according to the count of roughly 160 previously reported CMV-associated TCRbeta sequences and the total productive distinct TCRbeta count. A beta-binomial model was reimplemented in Python, and random forests from scikit-learn, run with default parameters, were trained on data from the US cohort. Classifier performance on the Belgian cohort was reported as the median AUC with percentile confidence intervals calculated over 10,000 bootstrap iterations. In its TCRdb copy, this immuneACCESS table keeps in-frame sequences only and misses some clones. Where compared with another copy, unresolved V genes explain less than half of these, and the others have no known cause. V and J calls and clone size are those listed in that table; D and trimming were worked out from the DNA. A total of 40,000 to 55,000 clones appear in this sample, about 79% of them only once. The ten largest clones take up 0.55% to 0.7% of the sample.

The TCR originated in an adult in good health and CMV-seronegative. Sample: memory CD4+ T cells from blood. This chain is built from TRBV4-2 and TRBJ1-1; the best D guess is TRBD1, with 5 bases matching. The CDR3 corresponds to CASSLEAGTAALAFF. DNA sequence: TGTGCCAGCAGCCTAGAAGCCGGGACCGCAGCTCTTGCTTTCTTT.